Following are 12 T cell receptor beta chains from one sample sequenced in a study of graft-versus-host responses after intestinal transplantation. No antigen has been assigned to these receptors. The data were produced by immunoSEQ multiplex PCR, yet TCRdb's version contains in-frame clones alone and is incomplete. The table lists about 82,000 clones, approximately 89% of them singletons. Sample: unstimulated CD4+ T cells sorted from spleen or lymph node cells, taken before transplant. The receptors were sampled from a human donor who was the organ donor for an intestinal transplant.

The CDR3 region is CSGGLATRTDTQYF. CDR3 bases: TGCAGCGGAGGACTAGCGACACGCACAGATACGCAGTATTTT. The chain joins TRBV29-1 to TRBJ2-3, with 9 bases that match TRBD2. The length of the CDR3 is 14 residues. Germline CDR1 is SQVTM and CDR2 is ANQGSEA. The V and J ends lost 7 bases and 1 base, in that order; junction bases with no gene match: 6.

This chain joins TRBV5-4 and TRBJ1-1; D may be TRBD1 (6 bases). Germline values: CDR1 SGHNT, CDR2 YYREEE (reference sequence). This CDR3 comprises 16 residues. V was shortened by 4 bases and J by 1 base, with 17 bases between the two germline ends. This CDR3 reads CASSPQQTDRNTEAFF. Here the CDR3 DNA reads TGTGCCAGCAGCCCACAGCAAACGGACAGGAACACTGAAGCTTTCTTT.

The chain is built from TRBV6-1 and TRBJ2-7; tentatively, D is TRBD1 (5 bases). The CDR3 has 11 residues. Trimming took off 4 bases at V and 6 bases at J, with 7 bases between the two ends. Germline V gives CDR1 MNHNS, CDR2 SASEGT. The CDR3 DNA sequence: TGTGCCAGCAGTGTAGGGGCCGAGCAGTACTTC. Translating it yields CASSVGAEQYF.

This sequence joins TRBV19 and TRBJ2-7; the match to TRBD2 covers 8 bases. The CDR3 totals 13 residues. J lost 4 bases, V lost 1 base, and 0 bases had no gene match. CDR1 and CDR2 from the germline V gene are LNHDA and SQIVND (reference sequence). The CDR3 protein is CASSIAGGYEQYF. The CDR3 nucleotides are TGTGCCAGTAGTATAGCGGGAGGGTACGAGCAGTACTTC.

The chain combines TRBV7-6 with TRBJ1-3; 7 positions match TRBD1. Germline trimming cut 5 bases from V and 4 bases from J; bases unmatched to any gene: 5. This CDR3 is 14 amino acids long. Germline values: CDR1 SGHVS, CDR2 FNYEAQ. The DNA for the CDR3 is TGTGCCAGCAGCACGACAGGGATCGGAAACACCATATATTTT. Translation: CASSTTGIGNTIYF.

V usage is TRBV18 and J usage is TRBJ2-2, with D tentatively TRBD2 (5 bases). The ends were cut back, 5 bases at V and 2 bases at J, with 12 bases in the middle. The germline gives CDR1 KGHSH, CDR2 LQKENI. The CDR3 runs 15 residues. The CDR3: CASSYSAENTGELFF. The CDR3 region has the DNA TGTGCCAGCTCATATAGCGCGGAAAACACCGGGGAGCTGTTTTTT.

The chain uses TRBV4-1 and TRBJ2-7; 8 nucleotides line up with TRBD1. The length of the CDR3 is 15 residues. With V trimmed by 1 base and J by 2 bases, 4 bases remained unmatched. Germline V gives CDR1 MGHRA, CDR2 YSYEKL. Here the CDR3 reads CASSQGQGATYEQYF. In DNA form, the CDR3 reads TGCGCCAGCAGCCAAGGGCAGGGGGCGACCTACGAGCAGTACTTC.

This sequence joins TRBV2 and TRBJ1-1, with D tentatively TRBD1 (6 bases). Deletions cut 11 bases from V and 3 bases from J, with 16 bases between. This CDR3 is 13 amino acids long. Looked up from germline, CDR1 is SNHLY and CDR2 is FYNNEI. CDR3 sequence reads: CAGATGQYTEAFF. The CDR3 DNA reads TGTGCCGGAGCCACCGGACAGTACACTGAAGCTTTCTTT.

The chain carries TRBV29-1 and TRBJ1-2; D not certain. This CDR3 contains 12 residues. The germline V gene encodes CDR1 SQVTM and CDR2 ANQGSEA. V was shortened by 0 bases and J by 8 bases, with 10 bases between the two germline ends. In DNA form, the CDR3 reads TGCAGCGTTGAAGATCTTGGAGGCGGCTACACCTTC. Its protein product is CSVEDLGGGYTF.

The rearrangement joins TRBV7-4 to TRBJ2-7; 8 positions match TRBD1. V gave up 5 bases and J gave up 6 bases; unmatched junction bases: 12. The CDR3 loop spans 15 amino acids. Germline loops: CDR1 SGHVT, CDR2 SQSDAQ. The CDR3 nucleotides read TGTGCCAGCAGCCCAATTCCCAAAACAGGGGGCGAGCAGTACTTC. Translated, it gives CASSPIPKTGGEQYF.

The chain joins TRBV5-1 to TRBJ2-3; 8 bases are a match to TRBD2. The germline V gene encodes CDR1 SGHRS and CDR2 YFSETQ. V lost 7 bases, J lost 0 bases, and 22 bases stayed unmatched. The CDR3 is made up of 20 amino acids. The DNA for the CDR3 is TGCGCCAGCCTCGATCGGGGGCTCCTAGCGGGTGGAGTGAGCACAGATACGCAGTATTTT. Its translation: CASLDRGLLAGGVSTDTQYF. The complete variable domain, with remaining parts taken from reference TRBV5-1 and TRBJ2-3, reads KAGVTQTPRYLIKTRGQQVTLSCSPISGHRSVSWYQQTPGQGLQFLFEYFSETQRNKGNFPGRFSGRQFSNSRSEMNVSTLELGDSALYLCASLDRGLLAGGVSTDTQYFGPGTRLTVL.

J is TRBJ2-7 and V is TRBV15, with D unresolved. The ends were cut back, 1 base at V and 6 bases at J, with 13 bases in the middle. The CDR3 has 14 residues. CDR1 LNHNV and CDR2 YYDKDF come from the germline V gene (reference sequence). The CDR3 loop is CATSRAPSGREQYF. In DNA, the CDR3 is TGTGCCACCAGCAGAGCCCCTAGTGGTCGCGAGCAGTACTTC.